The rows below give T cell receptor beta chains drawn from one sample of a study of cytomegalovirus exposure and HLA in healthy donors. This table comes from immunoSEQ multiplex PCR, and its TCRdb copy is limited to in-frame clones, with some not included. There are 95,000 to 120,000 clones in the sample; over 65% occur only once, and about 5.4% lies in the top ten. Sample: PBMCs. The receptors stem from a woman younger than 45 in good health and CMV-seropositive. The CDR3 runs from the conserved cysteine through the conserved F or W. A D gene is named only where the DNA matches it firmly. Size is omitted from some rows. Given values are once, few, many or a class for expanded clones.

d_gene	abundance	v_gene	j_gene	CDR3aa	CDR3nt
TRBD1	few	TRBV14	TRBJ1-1	CASSPRQGAENTEAFF	TGTGCCAGCAGCCCCAGACAGGGGGCTGAGAACACTGAAGCTTTCTTT
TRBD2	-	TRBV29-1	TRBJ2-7	CSERRLAGVYEQYF	TGCAGCGAGAGACGTCTAGCGGGAGTTTACGAGCAGTACTTC
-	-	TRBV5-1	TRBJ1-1	CASSLAGGNTEAFF	TGCGCCAGCAGCTTGGCCGGTGGGAACACTGAAGCTTTCTTT
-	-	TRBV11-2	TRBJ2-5	CASSLSSLETQYF	TGTGCCAGCAGCCTATCTAGTTTGGAGACCCAGTACTTC
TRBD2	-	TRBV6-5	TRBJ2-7	CASSYLNSGDREQYF	TGTGCCAGCAGTTACTTGAATAGCGGGGATAGAGAGCAGTACTTC
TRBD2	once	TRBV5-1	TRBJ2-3	CASSSGLAGGSDTQYF	TGCGCCAGCAGCTCCGGACTAGCGGGAGGATCAGATACGCAGTATTTT
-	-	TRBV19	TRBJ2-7	CASSLTGETYEQYF	TGTGCCAGTAGTTTAACGGGGGAGACCTACGAGCAGTACTTC
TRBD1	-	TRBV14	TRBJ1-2	CASSGTGGIDGYTF	TGTGCCAGCAGCGGGACAGGGGGTATCGATGGCTACACCTTC
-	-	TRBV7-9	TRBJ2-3	CASSPGQSTDTQYF	TGTGCCAGCAGCCCAGGACAGAGCACAGATACGCAGTATTTT
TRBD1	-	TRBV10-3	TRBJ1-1	CAIQTGANTEAFF	TGTGCCATCCAGACAGGGGCGAACACTGAAGCTTTCTTT
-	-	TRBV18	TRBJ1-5	CASSPLEGRQPQHF	TGTGCCAGCTCACCACTGGAGGGTAGGCAGCCCCAGCATTTT
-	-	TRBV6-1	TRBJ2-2	CATRGGNTGELFF	TGTGCCACTAGGGGGGGGAACACCGGGGAGCTGTTTTTT
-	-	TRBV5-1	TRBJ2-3	CASSFSTRGSTDTQYF	TGCGCCAGCAGCTTTAGTACGAGAGGTAGCACAGATACGCAGTATTTT
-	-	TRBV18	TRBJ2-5	CASSPSRLETQYF	TGTGCCAGCTCACCCTCGAGGCTAGAGACCCAGTACTTC
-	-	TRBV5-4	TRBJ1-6	CASSHGRGEGVSPLHF	TGTGCCAGCAGCCACGGAAGAGGGGAGGGGGTTTCACCCCTCCACTTT
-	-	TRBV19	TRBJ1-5	CASSIGNSDQPQHF	TGTGCCAGTAGTATAGGTAACTCCGATCAGCCCCAGCATTTT
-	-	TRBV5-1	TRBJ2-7	CASSSGGLDEQYF	TGCGCCAGCAGCTCTGGAGGCCTTGACGAGCAGTACTTC